Listed below are T cell receptor beta chains from one sample, sequenced in a study of blood T cell repertoires in COVID-19. Generated by immunoSEQ multiplex PCR, the TCRdb table keeps only in-frame clones and is missing some. This sample carries about 50,000 clones, 80% to 90% of them seen once, and the ten largest clones take roughly 13%. Sequenced input: peripheral blood. Every receptor here comes from a human donor with active COVID-19. The donor label of this sample is uncertain. Each CDR3 is given with its conserved first and last residue. The D gene is left open where the match is weak. Clone size is stated in some rows and not others, as once, few, many or a class when expanded.

D gene	clone size	V gene	J gene	CDR3 DNA	CDR3 protein
TRBD2	-	TRBV5-4	TRBJ2-3	TGTGCCAGCAGAATAATGACTAGCGGGAGATTAGGACAGTATTTT	CASRIMTSGRLGQYF
TRBD2	-	TRBV28	TRBJ2-3	TGTGCCAGCAAGGAACTAGCGGAGGTCACAGATACGCAGTATTTT	CASKELAEVTDTQYF
-	-	TRBV5-1	TRBJ1-1	TGCGCCAGCAGCTTACCGATGAGCACTGAAGCTTTCTTT	CASSLPMSTEAFF
TRBD1	once	TRBV5-1	TRBJ1-1	TGCGCCAGCCAGGGACAGACTAACACTGAAGCTTTCTTT	CASQGQTNTEAFF
TRBD1	-	TRBV2	TRBJ2-4	TGTGCCAGCAGTGAATCCCGGACAGGGGGATTTCAGTACTTC	CASSESRTGGFQYF
TRBD2	-	TRBV6-5	TRBJ2-7	TGTGCCAGCAGTTACTCGTCGGCGGGAGGGACTTACGAGCAGTACTTC	CASSYSSAGGTYEQYF
-	-	TRBV7-2	TRBJ1-6	TGTGCCAGCAGCCACTCCAATTCACCCCTCCACTTT	CASSHSNSPLHF
-	once	TRBV28	TRBJ2-1	TGTGCCAGCAGTTTACTCCCCCCCAATGAGCAGTTCTTC	CASSLLPPNEQFF
TRBD2	-	TRBV11-3	TRBJ2-1	TGTGCCAGCTCCCGGGCTAGCGGGAGCGGGGACAATGAGCAGTTCTTC	CASSRASGSGDNEQFF
-	-	TRBV3-1/TRBV3-2	TRBJ1-2	TGTGCCAGCAGCCAAGAAGCAGGACTCAGTGGCTACACCTTC	CASSQEAGLSGYTF
TRBD1	-	TRBV7-9	TRBJ1-1	TGTGCCAGCAGCTTAGTCGAGGGGGCCAGGAACACTGAAGCTTTCTTT	CASSLVEGARNTEAFF
-	-	TRBV7-2	TRBJ1-5	TGTGCCAGCAGCTCGGCCCCGGGGGAGGATCAGCCCCAGCATTTT	CASSSAPGEDQPQHF